A selection of T cell receptor beta chains follows, all from one sample in a study of blood T cell repertoires in COVID-19. Clones were read by immunoSEQ multiplex PCR, and TCRdb kept only the in-frame ones, dropping some. The sample yields about 150,000 clones, around 85% seen once. Sample: peripheral blood. The origin of the receptors is a woman in her 70s with acute or convalescent COVID-19. Both conserved end residues are part of each CDR3. A D gene is named only where the DNA matches it firmly. Clone size appears in some rows only: once, few, many, or a class for an expanded clone.

v_call	clone_size	d_call	j_call	cdr3_nt	cdr3_aa
TRBV19	.	.	TRBJ1-6	TGTGCCAGTACCCGTATGGAGAATTCACCCCTCCACTTT	CASTRMENSPLHF
TRBV5-1	once	.	TRBJ1-2	TGCGCCAGCAACTTGGGGCTTAGCCCGAGACAGGAGAACTATGGCTACACCTTC	CASNLGLSPRQENYGYTF
TRBV14	.	TRBD1	TRBJ2-3	TGTGCCAGCAGCCAAGACCTCCCGGGACAGGGGGGTGGCACAGATACGCAGTATTTT	CASSQDLPGQGGGTDTQYF
TRBV7-9	few	.	TRBJ1-5	TGTGCCAGCAGCTGGCAGGGGACGAATCAGCCCCAGCATTTT	CASSWQGTNQPQHF
TRBV13	.	TRBD2	TRBJ2-1	TGTGCCAGCAGCTTAGGCGCAGGACTAGTAAGCAATGAGCAGTTCTTC	CASSLGAGLVSNEQFF
TRBV29-1	.	TRBD1	TRBJ1-4	TGCAGCGTTGAAAGACAGGGAGAAGAAAAACTGTTTTTT	CSVERQGEEKLFF
TRBV6-2/TRBV6-3	.	TRBD1	TRBJ1-6	TGTGCCAGCAGCCGACAGGGAGGACAATCACCCCTCCACTTT	CASSRQGGQSPLHF
TRBV6-6	.	.	TRBJ1-2	TGTGCCAGCAGTTCTTATAGTACGGTTGCCCCCTATGGCTACACCTTC	CASSSYSTVAPYGYTF
TRBV11-1	once	.	TRBJ1-1	TGTGCCAGCAGTCTGTACGGGAACAGCGAAGCTTTCTTT	CASSLYGNSEAFF
TRBV9	.	TRBD2	TRBJ2-3	TGTGCCAGCAGCGTAGCACCTAGCGGGGGGGCCCCGGATACGCAGTATTTT	CASSVAPSGGAPDTQYF
TRBV5-1	.	.	TRBJ2-1	TGCGCCAGCAGCGCGGGACGGAACTCCTACAATGAGCAGTTCTTC	CASSAGRNSYNEQFF
TRBV18	.	.	TRBJ1-6	TGTGCCAGCTCCTCTGACTCGGGGGTCTCACCCCTCCACTTT	CASSSDSGVSPLHF
TRBV27	.	TRBD1	TRBJ1-2	TGTGCCAGCAGCCCCACAGGGGAGGGCTACACCTTC	CASSPTGEGYTF
TRBV6-4	.	.	TRBJ1-4	TGTGCCAGCAGTGACATCCCATCACCCGGAAAACTGTTTTTT	CASSDIPSPGKLFF
TRBV7-8	.	.	TRBJ1-2	TGTGCCAGCAGCTTACAGAACACTAACTATGGCTACACCTTC	CASSLQNTNYGYTF
TRBV6-5	.	.	TRBJ1-5	TGTGCCAGCAGTTACTCGGCAGATAGCAATCAGCCCCAGCATTTT	CASSYSADSNQPQHF
TRBV6-4	few	TRBD2	TRBJ2-3	TGTGCCAGCAGTGACGAGCGGGGGACCTACCTCTGCACAGATACGCAGTATTTT	CASSDERGTYLCTDTQYF
TRBV30	.	.	TRBJ2-5	TGTGCCTGGAGTGCAGGAACCCAAGAGACCCAGTACTTC	CAWSAGTQETQYF
TRBV15	.	.	TRBJ1-5	TGTGCCACCAGCAGGTCCTCTACAGGGTTCAATCAGCCCCAGCATTTT	CATSRSSTGFNQPQHF
TRBV6-5	.	TRBD2	TRBJ2-1	TGTGCCAGCAGTTACGGTATTAGCGGGGGGGTGAATGAGCAGTTCTTC	CASSYGISGGVNEQFF
TRBV6-6	.	.	TRBJ1-6	TGTGCCAGCATAGGGAGCCTTGCCCGACGGGTTTCACCCCTCCACTTT	CASIGSLARRVSPLHF
TRBV4-3	.	TRBD1	TRBJ1-4	TGCGCCAGCAGCCAAGACACGTCCGGACAGGGTAATGAAAAACTGTTTTTT	CASSQDTSGQGNEKLFF
TRBV7-9	.	TRBD2	TRBJ2-1	TGTGCCAGCAGCCCGCGGGGGGGCCTATACAATGAGCAGTTCTTC	CASSPRGGLYNEQFF
TRBV14	.	TRBD1	TRBJ1-6	TGTGCCAGCAGCCGCCAGGACAGGCCTCTAAGCTCCTATAATTCACCCCTCCACTTT	CASSRQDRPLSSYNSPLHF
TRBV18	.	.	TRBJ2-1	TGTGCCAGCTCACCATACAGTAACAATGAGCAGTTCTTC	CASSPYSNNEQFF
TRBV12-5	.	TRBD2	TRBJ2-3	TGTGCTAGTGGTTTGTCCCTCACTAGCGGGGGGACCACAGATACGCAGTATTTT	CASGLSLTSGGTTDTQYF
TRBV6-5	.	.	TRBJ1-1	TGTGCCAGCAGGTACCTGTCGAACACTGAAGCTTTCTTT	CASRYLSNTEAFF
TRBV7-9	.	.	TRBJ1-2	TGTGCCAGCAGCTTAGATACGGCTAACTATGGCTACACCTTC	CASSLDTANYGYTF
TRBV6-6	.	.	TRBJ1-2	TGTGCCAGCAGTTACCTGGGGGGAATTGACTATGGCTACACCTTC	CASSYLGGIDYGYTF
TRBV9	.	.	TRBJ2-3	TGTGCCAGCAGCCCGGACCCACGGGGAGGCACAGATACGCAGTATTTT	CASSPDPRGGTDTQYF
TRBV5-1	.	.	TRBJ1-6	TGCGCCAGCAGCTTGAAGGAGAATTCACCCCTCCACTTT	CASSLKENSPLHF
TRBV19	.	.	TRBJ1-1	TGTGCCAGTAGTGAGAACCTTGAGGCAGCTTTCTTT	CASSENLEAAFF
TRBV19	.	.	TRBJ1-6	TGTGCCAGTTCTTCTCCCCCGGGGATGAATAATTCACCCCTCCACTTT	CASSSPPGMNNSPLHF
TRBV18	once	.	TRBJ1-1	TGTGCCAGCTCACCCTTAGGGGTCACTGAAGCTTTCTTT	CASSPLGVTEAFF
TRBV6-1	.	TRBD2	TRBJ2-3	TGTGCCAGCAGTGCGGGACTAGCGGGGGGAACAGATACGCAGTATTTT	CASSAGLAGGTDTQYF
TRBV15	.	TRBD2	TRBJ2-6	TGTGCCACCAGCAGTGGGGGGACTACTGGGGCCAACGTCCTGACTTTC	CATSSGGTTGANVLTF
TRBV18	.	.	TRBJ1-5	TGTGCCAGCTCACCACAACAGGGTAAGGACCAGCCCCAGCATTTT	CASSPQQGKDQPQHF
TRBV19	.	.	TRBJ1-4	TGTGCCAGTAGCCGATACAGGCTCCCGAATGAAAAACTGTTTTTT	CASSRYRLPNEKLFF
TRBV2	.	.	TRBJ2-5	TGTGCCAGCAGCAAAGAGACCCAGTACTTC	CASSKETQYF
TRBV5-1	.	.	TRBJ1-1	TGCGCCAGCAGTCCCCCCGGGAACACTGAAGCTTTCTTT	CASSPPGNTEAFF
TRBV7-2	once	.	TRBJ1-2	TGTGCCAGCAGCTTACACCAACTCCGGGACACGGGCCTCTATGGCTACACCTTC	CASSLHQLRDTGLYGYTF
TRBV6-5	.	.	TRBJ1-1	TGTGCCAGCAGCAAAGTCAGGTCTCCGAACACTGAAGCTTTCTTT	CASSKVRSPNTEAFF